The sequence of this T cell receptor beta chain was determined in a study of CD4 T cells in relation to SARS-CoV-2 and coronaviruses. Study-wide background: TCR beta CDR3s were sequenced after approximately 11-day antigen culture of PBMCs. No peptide or an HIV-1 Nef peptide pool served as negative control.

J lost 6 bases, V lost 2 bases, and 3 bases had no gene match. CDR1 and CDR2 (germline): MNHNS, SASEGT. This CDR3 has 14 residues. Generated by immunoSEQ multiplex PCR, the TCRdb table keeps only in-frame clones and is missing some. This table holds tens of thousands of clones, 76% found once. Note on this clone: What it binds is not known.

Before the COVID-19 pandemic, during about 2011-2019, CD4+ T cells were taken from unexposed donors. Isolation of CD4+ T cells took place after less than 13 days in culture. The material sequenced was CD4+ T cells from PBMCs, cultured in vitro. The source of this sequence is a human donor in good health. V usage is TRBV6-1 and J usage is TRBJ2-7, with TRBD1 matching 11 bases. The CDR3: CASSEPGQGGEQYF. The CDR3 DNA follows: TGTGCCAGCAGTGAACCGGGACAGGGGGGCGAGCAGTACTTC.